Below, 30 T cell receptor beta chains from the same sample are listed, as sequenced in a study of CD8+CD57+ T cells in acquired aplastic anemia (dated by TCRdb to the late 2010s). The reads were generated on an Illumina HiSeq 2000. Genomic DNA served as template for TCR beta VDJ combination and CDR3 sequence profiling. TCRdb reanalyzed the raw reads on its own, using fastp at Q25 for trimming and MiXCR for clone calling, and kept in-frame beta chains. Entries are consolidated by CDR3 protein sequence, retaining the most common genes and DNA. For this sample the table gives about 160,000 distinct CDR3 sequences, of which 70% to 75% were detected only once. The top ten hold 40% to 60% of the sample. The patients picked for sequencing were ones in whom flow cytometry had shown an expansion of CD8+CD57+ cells. Sequenced sample: sorted CD4+, CD8+, or CD8+CD57+ T cells (not recorded which) from PBMCs. These TCRs come from a human donor with aplastic anemia.

DNA of the CDR3: TGTGCCACCAGCAAGACGGGACTTTACGGCTACACCTTC. As protein: CATSKTGLYGYTF. The rearrangement uses TRBV15 and TRBJ1-2, with D perhaps TRBD1 (5 bases). This CDR3 comprises 13 residues. V lost 4 bases and J lost 8, with 14 bases in between. CDR1 and CDR2 (germline): LNHNV, YYDKDF (reference sequence).

The J gene is TRBJ2-3, the V gene TRBV7-2, with D hard to call. The CDR3 runs 14 residues. The V gene's germline CDR1 is SGHTA and CDR2 FQGNSA. V was shortened by 0 bases and J by 6 bases, with 10 bases between the two germline ends. The CDR3 DNA reads TGTGCCAGCAGCTTAGCGCTTTATGGGGATACGCAGTATTTT. Translating gives CASSLALYGDTQYF.

This clonotype was detected a few times. The V call is TRBV7-9, the J call TRBJ2-1; a possible D gene is TRBD1 (6 bases). Germline values: CDR1 SEHNR, CDR2 FQNEAQ (reference sequence). The length of the CDR3 is 16 residues. V gave up 2 bases and J gave up 9 bases, with 20 bases separating them. This chain's CDR3 is CASSLLLGTNTAEQFF. As DNA, the CDR3 is TGTGCCAGCAGCTTATTGTTAGGGACAAATACGGCTGAGCAGTTCTTC.

The V and J genes are TRBV5-1 and TRBJ2-2, with a tentative D call TRBD2 (6 bases). CDR3 size: 15 residues. The germline V gene encodes CDR1 SGHRS and CDR2 YFSETQ. Trimming took 2 bases from V and 5 from J, leaving 13 bases between them. The CDR3 here is CASSFGGSRTGELFF. Here the CDR3 DNA reads TGCGCCAGCAGCTTCGGGGGATCGAGGACCGGGGAGCTGTTTTTT.

This clonotype has a handful of counts. The chain couples TRBV24-1 to TRBJ1-1, with D hard to call. Germline V gene lookup returns CDR1 KGHDR and CDR2 SFDVKD. CDR3 length equals 15 residues. The ends were cut back, 5 bases at V and 3 bases at J, with 15 bases in the middle. The chain's CDR3 is CATSGADLSDTEAFF. The CDR3 region has the DNA TGTGCCACCAGTGGTGCGGATCTCTCGGACACTGAAGCTTTCTTT.

The chain joins TRBV7-6 to TRBJ2-3, with 10 nucleotides matching TRBD2. From germline, CDR1 is SGHVS and CDR2 FNYEAQ. The V segment lost 7 bases and the J segment 3 bases; nucleotides outside the gene matches: 4. The CDR3 is 14 amino acids. The CDR3 loop reads CASTSGLATDTQYF. The CDR3 DNA reads TGTGCCAGCACCTCGGGACTAGCGACAGATACGCAGTATTTT. Based on the CDR3 plus reference TRBV7-6 and TRBJ2-3, the full variable domain is GAGVSQSPRYKVTKRGQDVALRCDPISGHVSLYWYRQALGQGPEFLTYFNYEAQQDKSGLPNDRFSAERPEGSISTLTIQRTEQRDSAMYRCASTSGLATDTQYFGPGTRLTVL.

The chain links TRBV20-1 to TRBJ1-5, with D unclear. Germline loops: CDR1 DFQATT, CDR2 SNEGSKA (reference sequence). This CDR3 is built from 12 residues. Deletions cut 4 bases from V and 0 bases from J, with 4 bases between. The CDR3 DNA reads as TGCAGTGCTATAGATAGCAATCAGCCCCAGCATTTT. Protein product: CSAIDSNQPQHF.

This clonotype was counted once. This chain joins TRBV20-1 and TRBJ1-2; D not certain. Between the trimmed V and J ends, which lost 5 bases and 3 bases, there was a span of 7 bases. Germline CDR1 and CDR2: DFQATT and SNEGSKA (reference sequence). This CDR3 is built from 11 residues. In DNA, the CDR3 is TGCAGTGCTTCGGACGACTATGGCTACACCTTC. Its translation: CSASDDYGYTF.

The rearrangement links TRBV20-1 to TRBJ2-2; 15 nucleotides align to TRBD2. This CDR3 has 15 amino acids. Unmatched junction bases numbered 1, after V lost 2 bases and J lost 6 bases. Germline V CDR1 and CDR2: DFQATT, SNEGSKA (reference sequence). The CDR3 protein is CSARRTSGGAGELFF. In nucleotides, the CDR3 is TGCAGTGCTAGACGGACTAGCGGGGGGGCCGGGGAGCTGTTTTTT.

The rearrangement joins TRBV19 to TRBJ1-5; maybe TRBD1 (6 bases). Trimming left V 11 bases short and J 1 base short, with 12 bases between. Germline V CDR1 and CDR2: LNHDA, SQIVND (reference sequence). CDR3 size: 13 residues. CDR3 bases: TGTGCCTCAGCCGACAGGAGCAATCAGCCCCAGCATTTT. Translated: CASADRSNQPQHF. The full variable domain, in which reference TRBV19 and TRBJ1-5 provide the parts outside the CDR3, is DGGITQSPKYLFRKEGQNVTLSCEQNLNHDAMYWYRQDPGQGLRLIYYSQIVNDFQKGDIAEGYSVSREKKESFPLTVTSAQKNPTAFYLCASADRSNQPQHFGDGTRLSIL.

V gene TRBV19 combines with J gene TRBJ2-1, with D perhaps matching TRBD1 or TRBD2 (5 bases each). Germline assignment: CDR1 LNHDA and CDR2 SQIVND (reference sequence). There are 15 residues in the CDR3. V was cut by 1 base and J by 9 bases, with 16 bases left in between. The CDR3 nucleotides are TGTGCCAGTAGTATAGGGGGCGGGTTGGGGCCTGAGCAGTTCTTC. Translation gives CASSIGGGLGPEQFF.

This clonotype showed up just a few times. The J gene is TRBJ1-6, the V gene TRBV19; D possibly corresponds to TRBD1 (6 bases). Germline CDR1 is LNHDA and CDR2 is SQIVND (reference sequence). V shed 1 base and J shed 5 bases, with 9 bases lying between them. The CDR3 is made up of 15 amino acids. The CDR3 protein is CASSIGGTNNSPLHF. The CDR3 DNA reads TGTGCCAGTAGTATAGGAGGGACAAATAATTCACCCCTCCACTTT.

There are a few counts of this clonotype. The V gene is TRBV7-9, the J gene TRBJ1-1, with 9 positions matching TRBD1. Trimming cost V 5 bases and J 8 bases; bases outside gene matches: 12. CDR3 length equals 15 residues. Germline CDR1 and CDR2: SEHNR and FQNEAQ (reference sequence). The CDR3 sequence is CASSTTTGGSQEAFF. The DNA of the CDR3 is TGTGCCAGCAGCACGACGACAGGGGGGTCTCAAGAAGCTTTCTTT.

For this clonotype: This may be a read error: a much more frequent sequence differs by one nucleotide. The chain combines TRBV6-4 with TRBJ2-5; TRBD1 is a possible D gene (5 bases). The V and J ends lost 3 bases and 1 base respectively, with 6 bases between them. Germline V gene lookup returns CDR1 MRHNA and CDR2 SNTAGT. The CDR3 length is 13 residues. The CDR3 reads CASSEGPQETQYF. CDR3 coding DNA: TGTGCCAGCAGTGAGGGGCCCCAAGAGACCCAGTACTTC.

This clonotype was observed a handful of times. The chain employs TRBV7-2 and TRBJ1-6; possible D gene TRBD1, 5 bases. Trimming left V 5 bases short and J 8 bases short, with 16 bases between. Germline loops: CDR1 SGHTA, CDR2 FQGNSA. This CDR3 has 15 amino acids. The CDR3 spells CASSLRDSLHSPLHF. The DNA of the CDR3 is TGTGCCAGCAGCCTCCGCGACAGCCTTCATTCACCCCTCCACTTT.

This chain uses TRBV7-8 with TRBJ2-7; D call uncertain. Trimming shortened V by 9 bases and J by 9 bases, and 21 bases separated the two germline ends. CDR1 SGHVS and CDR2 FQNEAQ come from the germline V gene. CDR3 length equals 13 residues. DNA of the CDR3: TGTGCCAGTACTCCGGGCTCGAGGATGGGGCAGTACTTC. Its translation is CASTPGSRMGQYF.

This rearrangement joins TRBV6-4 to TRBJ2-3; either TRBD1 or TRBD2 may supply D (5 bases each). The CDR3 covers 14 residues. Germline V gives CDR1 MRHNA, CDR2 SNTAGT. Between the trimmed V and J ends, which lost 5 bases and 6 bases, there was a span of 15 bases. The CDR3 nucleotides read TGTGCCAGCAGTATGACCCGAGGGGCCGATACGCAGTATTTT. Encoded protein: CASSMTRGADTQYF.

V is TRBV2 and J is TRBJ1-1; D remains unclear. V was clipped by 9 bases and J by 2 bases, with 13 bases between them. CDR1 SNHLY and CDR2 FYNNEI come from the germline V gene. This CDR3 spans 13 amino acids. DNA for the CDR3: TGTGCCAGTGCCGGTGGAGTCAACACTGAAGCTTTCTTT. The encoded protein is CASAGGVNTEAFF.

The rearrangement uses TRBV7-8 and TRBJ1-6, with D hard to call. The CDR3 contains 14 residues. V lost 7 bases to trimming and J lost 7 bases, with 14 bases between them. Germline V gives CDR1 SGHVS, CDR2 FQNEAQ. The CDR3, as DNA: TGTGCCAGCACCCCGTATAGGGCAAATTCACCCCTCCACTTT. This codes for CASTPYRANSPLHF.

The rearrangement links TRBV19 to TRBJ1-4, with TRBD1 matching 8 bases. The germline gives CDR1 LNHDA, CDR2 SQIVND (reference sequence). V lost 8 bases and J lost 11; bases outside the gene matches: 10. The CDR3 has 13 residues. The CDR3 spells CASAGQGLWKLFF. For the CDR3, the DNA is TGTGCCAGTGCTGGACAGGGACTATGGAAACTGTTTTTT. The variable domain in full, completed from reference TRBV19 and TRBJ1-4, reads DGGITQSPKYLFRKEGQNVTLSCEQNLNHDAMYWYRQDPGQGLRLIYYSQIVNDFQKGDIAEGYSVSREKKESFPLTVTSAQKNPTAFYLCASAGQGLWKLFFGSGTQLSVL.

The chain combines TRBV28 with TRBJ1-6; 7 positions match TRBD1. The CDR3 is made up of 14 amino acids. CDR1 is MDHEN, CDR2 SYDVKM, per germline. V was pared by 9 bases and J by 9 bases, with 11 bases of the junction left unmatched. This CDR3 reads CASTYRGGGSPLHF. The CDR3 nucleotides read TGTGCCAGTACGTACAGGGGAGGTGGTTCACCCCTCCACTTT.

This CDR3 is CAIRYRGGTYEQYF. The DNA for the CDR3 is TGTGCCATCAGATATCGGGGAGGTACCTACGAGCAGTACTTC. This rearrangement joins TRBV10-3 to TRBJ2-7, with D tentatively TRBD2 (6 bases). Germline CDR1 ENHRY, CDR2 SYGVKD. Trimming stripped 6 bases from V and 2 bases from J, with 14 bases between. The CDR3 runs 14 residues.

V is TRBV12-3 or TRBV12-4 and J is TRBJ2-1, with D possibly being TRBD1 (5 bases). V gave up 1 base and J gave up 8 bases, with 6 bases separating them. CDR3 length equals 12 residues. CDR3 sequence reads: CASSLVRDEQFF. The CDR3 coding sequence is TGTGCCAGCAGTTTAGTCAGGGATGAGCAGTTCTTC.

This clonotype was detected a few times. A junction boundary mismatches the germline segment, possibly from a read error. V gene TRBV11-2 combines with J gene TRBJ1-2, with a possible D match to TRBD1 (6 bases). CDR3 length: 14 amino acids. Germline CDR1 and CDR2: SGHAT and FQNNGV. CDR3 protein: CAISEGGWGYGYTF. The CDR3 DNA reads TGTGCCATCAGCGAGGGGGGCTGGGGCTATGGCTACACCTTC.

On this clonotype itself: The junction departs from germline at one end; a sequencing error may be responsible. DNA for the CDR3: TGCGCCAGCAGCTTGGATCAGGGGGCTCAAGACACCCAGTACTTC. Its protein is CASSLDQGAQDTQYF. The chain uses TRBV5-1 and TRBJ2-5, with TRBD1 matching 8 bases. The germline CDR1 and CDR2 sequences are SGHRS and YFSETQ. This CDR3 is built from 15 residues.

J is TRBJ2-2 and V is TRBV20-1; 11 bases are a match to TRBD1. Germline V lookup: CDR1 DFQATT, CDR2 SNEGSKA (reference sequence). This CDR3 contains 15 residues. Losses at the gene ends were 3 bases for V and 3 bases for J; bases not matched to a gene: 3. This CDR3 is CSASRGQGDTGELFF. DNA of the CDR3: TGCAGTGCTAGTAGGGGACAGGGGGACACCGGGGAGCTGTTTTTT.

The V gene is TRBV19, the J gene TRBJ1-6, with a weak D call TRBD1 (6 bases). The CDR3 runs 14 residues. From germline, CDR1 is LNHDA and CDR2 SQIVND (reference sequence). V was clipped by 5 bases and J by 7 bases, with 12 bases between them. The DNA for the CDR3 is TGTGCCAGTAGTTGGCAGGGGAGCAATTCACCCCTCCACTTT. Its protein product is CASSWQGSNSPLHF.

This chain uses TRBV6-5 with TRBJ1-2; no clear D gene. The CDR3 spans 13 residues. V lost 5 bases and J lost 8, with 15 bases in between. CDR1 and CDR2 from the germline V gene are MNHEY and SVGAGI. This chain's CDR3 is CASSEQIGRGYTF. The DNA for the CDR3 is TGTGCCAGCAGTGAACAAATAGGCCGAGGCTACACCTTC.

The chain has TRBV25-1 and TRBJ2-1, with 13 bases aligning to TRBD2. J was trimmed by 4 bases and V by 2 bases; bases with no gene match: 11. This CDR3 has 19 amino acids. CDR1 is MGHDK, CDR2 SYGVNS, per germline. CDR3 sequence reads: CASSEVSGLAGVAYNEQFF. The CDR3 nucleotides are TGTGCCAGCAGTGAAGTCTCCGGACTAGCGGGAGTTGCGTACAATGAGCAGTTCTTC.

V and J are TRBV29-1 and TRBJ2-7; D is undetermined. Germline V gene sequence: CDR1 SQVTM, CDR2 ANQGSEA. CDR3 length: 12 residues. Trimming cost V 5 bases and J 1 base, with 9 bases left between them. The CDR3 region is CSVSGNSYEQYF. The CDR3 region has the DNA TGCAGCGTTTCGGGTAATTCCTACGAGCAGTACTTC.